These 32 T cell receptor beta chains share one sample of origin, sequenced in a study of cytomegalovirus exposure and HLA in healthy donors. This PCR relied on a set of 60 Vbeta primers and 13 Jbeta primers. Repertoires were generated with immunoSEQ multiplex PCR, while TCRdb's copy carries only in-frame clones and drops some. This table has fewer than 250,000 clones, almost 80% appearing once. Sequences were obtained from PBMCs. Receptors were obtained from a man younger than 30 in good health and CMV-seronegative.

The chain recombines TRBV2 with TRBJ2-5; 9 nucleotides line up with TRBD2. J was trimmed by 3 bases and V by 0 bases; bases with no gene match: 11. Germline-derived CDR1 and CDR2 are SNHLY and FYNNEI. CDR3 length: 18 residues. CDR3 loop: CASSEALLGLAVEETQYF. Here the CDR3 DNA reads TGTGCCAGCAGTGAAGCGCTTCTGGGACTAGCCGTAGAAGAGACCCAGTACTTC.

The chain carries TRBV5-1 and TRBJ1-2; a possible D gene is TRBD1 (6 bases). CDR1 SGHRS and CDR2 YFSETQ come from the germline V gene. Trimming took 0 bases from V and 2 from J, leaving 11 bases between them. This CDR3 is built from 15 residues. CDR3 residues: CASSLVAGANYGYTF. The CDR3 region has the DNA TGCGCCAGCAGCTTGGTGGCAGGGGCCAACTATGGCTACACCTTC.

This sequence joins TRBV30 and TRBJ2-2; TRBD1 matches at 8 bases. From germline, CDR1 is GTSNPN and CDR2 SVGIG (reference sequence). This CDR3 comprises 12 residues. The V and J ends lost 8 bases and 6 bases, in that order; junction bases with no gene match: 5. The CDR3 protein is CARDRMAGELFF. In DNA form, the CDR3 reads TGTGCCCGGGACAGGATGGCCGGGGAGCTGTTTTTT.

The chain combines TRBV7-8 with TRBJ1-2; D ambiguous. CDR1 is SGHVS and CDR2 is FQNEAQ in the germline V gene. V lost 2 bases and J 5 bases, leaving 24 bases between the germline ends. The CDR3 is 18 amino acids. CDR3 in DNA: TGTGCCAGCAGCTTATCCCGTATGCCAGAGGCTTTACCTTATGGCTACACCTTC. This translates into CASSLSRMPEALPYGYTF. The full variable domain, its missing parts supplied by reference TRBV7-8 and TRBJ1-2, is GAGVSQSPRYKVAKRGQDVALRCDPISGHVSLFWYQQALGQGPEFLTYFQNEAQLDKSGLPSDRFFAERPEGSVSTLKIQRTQQEDSAVYLCASSLSRMPEALPYGYTFGSGTRLTVV.

The genes are TRBV14 and TRBJ1-2, with D perhaps TRBD1 (6 bases). Trimming removed 1 base at V and 7 bases at J, with 16 bases between. The CDR3 totals 15 residues. Germline CDR1 SGHDN, CDR2 FVKESK. The CDR3 nucleotides are TGTGCCAGCAGCCAAGCTGGGGGCGACATCGGTGGCTACACCTTC. As protein: CASSQAGGDIGGYTF.

With regard to this clone: The same CDR3 is also encoded by other DNA sequences in this sample. The chain has TRBV30 and TRBJ1-2; D ambiguous. Germline CDR1 GTSNPN, CDR2 SVGIG (reference sequence). The CDR3 loop spans 15 amino acids. The V end lost 1 base, the J end lost 8 bases, and 20 bases lay between the germline ends. CDR3 coding DNA: TGTGCCTGGAGTGCCCTCGGTAACAGAGGGTTAGGCTACACCTTC. Amino acids: CAWSALGNRGLGYTF.

The DNA of the CDR3 is TGCAGCGTTGATCAGGGTCACCTTGAGCAGTTCTTC. Protein product: CSVDQGHLEQFF. The chain carries TRBV29-1 and TRBJ2-1; D is perhaps TRBD1 (5 bases). There are 12 residues in the CDR3. Germline lookup yields CDR1 SQVTM and CDR2 ANQGSEA. The V gene lost 3 bases and the J gene lost 9 bases, with 12 bases spanning the gap.

The chain carries TRBV11-3 and TRBJ1-1, with D uncertain. V was trimmed by 0 bases and J by 10 bases, leaving 15 bases between them. CDR1 is SGHNT and CDR2 is YENEEA in the germline V gene. The CDR3 loop spans 14 amino acids. CDR3 in DNA: TGTGCCAGCAGCTTAGACCCAGGTGGTAAACGAGCTTTCTTT. Protein product: CASSLDPGGKRAFF.

V usage is TRBV28 and J usage is TRBJ2-7; 9 nucleotides agree with TRBD1. The CDR3 length is 16 residues. Germline loops: CDR1 MDHEN, CDR2 SYDVKM. J lost 4 bases, V lost 2 bases, and 9 bases had no gene match. In DNA, the CDR3 is TGTGCCAGCAGTTTAAACTTGGGACAGGGAAAGTACGAGCAGTACTTC. Amino acid sequence: CASSLNLGQGKYEQYF.

The genes are TRBV4-2 and TRBJ1-1; 8 nucleotides line up with TRBD1. Germline CDR1 is LGHNA and CDR2 is YNFKEQ. This CDR3 region has 14 residues. The trim removed 3 bases at V and 6 bases at J, leaving 6 bases unmatched. The CDR3 region is CASSQQDRDAEAFF. The DNA for the CDR3 is TGTGCCAGCAGCCAGCAGGACAGGGACGCTGAAGCTTTCTTT.

This clone was counted between two and nine times. The chain has TRBV5-1 and TRBJ2-1; a weak D match, TRBD2 (6 bases). The V end lost 7 bases, the J end lost 0 bases, and 17 bases lay between the germline ends. CDR3 length equals 16 residues. CDR1 is SGHRS and CDR2 is YFSETQ in the germline V gene. The CDR3 sequence is CASSGSAGSSYNEQFF. As DNA, the CDR3 is TGCGCCAGCTCGGGTTCGGCGGGGAGCTCCTACAATGAGCAGTTCTTC.

The V and J genes are TRBV6-5 and TRBJ2-5, with 9 bases that match TRBD1. CDR1 and CDR2 from the germline V gene are MNHEY and SVGAGI. V gave up 4 bases and J gave up 1 base; unmatched junction bases: 7. This CDR3 spans 16 amino acids. The CDR3 sequence: CASSFGTGNPQETQYF. In DNA form, the CDR3 reads TGTGCCAGCAGTTTCGGGACAGGGAACCCCCAAGAGACCCAGTACTTC.

The CDR3 is CASSQGMVDRGPYNEQFF. DNA of the CDR3: TGCGCCAGCAGCCAAGGGATGGTTGACAGGGGCCCCTACAATGAGCAGTTCTTC. The chain is built from TRBV4-3 and TRBJ2-1; 8 positions agree with TRBD1. V shed 1 base and J 2 bases; nucleotides not matched to a gene: 10. From germline, CDR1 is LGHNA and CDR2 YSLEER. The CDR3 length is 18 residues.

This chain joins TRBV6-5 and TRBJ1-1, with D uncertain. V gave up 6 bases and J gave up 4 bases, with 18 bases separating them. This CDR3 spans 15 amino acids. Germline lookup yields CDR1 MNHEY and CDR2 SVGAGI. CDR3 sequence: CASSPLDFLSTEAFF. CDR3 bases: TGTGCCAGCAGCCCTCTGGACTTCCTCTCCACTGAAGCTTTCTTT.

The chain combines TRBV7-2 with TRBJ2-7; 8 nucleotides line up with TRBD1. CDR3 length equals 15 residues. Germline CDR1 SGHTA, CDR2 FQGNSA. V dropped 6 bases and J dropped 0; count of bases not matched to a gene: 7. The DNA for the CDR3 is TGTGCCAGCAGACCAGACAGGGGCCTCTCCTACGAGCAGTACTTC. It codes for CASRPDRGLSYEQYF.

A word on this clone: One end of the junction varies from germline; a read error may be responsible. The chain's CDR3 is CANSCSSSYEQYF. The CDR3 DNA is TGCGCCAACAGCTGTAGCAGTTCCTACGAGCAGTACTTC. The gene calls are TRBV4-3 and TRBJ2-7; D unclear. Germline assignment: CDR1 LGHNA and CDR2 YSLEER. The CDR3 has 13 amino acids.

This clone has only one observation. The rearrangement joins TRBV18 to TRBJ2-5; D is undetermined. The germline V gene has CDR1 KGHSH and CDR2 LQKENI. V lost 0 bases and J 0 bases, leaving 8 bases between the germline ends. The CDR3 runs to 15 residues. CDR3 sequence (DNA): TGTGCCAGCTCACCACCCCAGATGTACCAAGAGACCCAGTACTTC. Amino acids: CASSPPQMYQETQYF.

The V and J genes are TRBV9 and TRBJ2-1; TRBD1 is a possible D gene (6 bases). CDR3 length equals 13 residues. V lost 0 bases, J lost 6 bases, and 7 bases lay in between. Germline V lookup: CDR1 SGDLS, CDR2 YYNGEE. In nucleotides, the CDR3 is TGTGCCAGCAGCGTAGAACAGGGCAATGAGCAGTTCTTC. Translation gives CASSVEQGNEQFF.

The rearrangement joins TRBV9 to TRBJ2-1; a weak D match, TRBD2 (7 bases). V shed 0 bases and J shed 7 bases, with 14 bases lying between them. Germline assignment: CDR1 SGDLS and CDR2 YYNGEE. The CDR3 extends over 15 amino acids. The DNA of the CDR3 is TGTGCCAGCAGCGTAGGGGTACAGGGAGGGAATGAGCAGTTCTTC. Its translation: CASSVGVQGGNEQFF.

This clone was detected once. The chain recombines TRBV11-2 with TRBJ2-3, with D tentatively TRBD1 (6 bases). Germline V gives CDR1 SGHAT, CDR2 FQNNGV. V gave up 6 bases and J gave up 2 bases, with 12 bases separating them. There are 14 residues in the CDR3. CDR3 residues: CASRPTGTTDTQYF. The CDR3 DNA reads as TGTGCCAGCAGGCCAACAGGGACCACAGATACGCAGTATTTT.

The rearrangement links TRBV11-2 to TRBJ2-5; D gene uncertain. Trimming left V 5 bases short and J 5 bases short, with 15 bases between. This CDR3 contains 14 residues. Germline assignment: CDR1 SGHAT and CDR2 FQNNGV. CDR3 sequence: CASSPLISGETQYF. The CDR3 DNA reads as TGTGCCAGCAGCCCGTTGATTTCGGGTGAGACCCAGTACTTC.

Regarding this clone: This sample also contains other DNA sequences that code for the same CDR3. The chain couples TRBV27 to TRBJ1-2, with TRBD1 matching over 8 bases. The junction had 1 base not matched to a gene; V was cut back by 3 bases and J by 4 bases. There are 13 residues in the CDR3. The germline V gene has CDR1 MNHEY and CDR2 SMNVEV (reference sequence). Written as DNA, the CDR3 is TGTGCCAGCAGTTTCGGGACAGGCTATGGCTACACCTTC. It translates to CASSFGTGYGYTF.

The chain carries TRBV27 and TRBJ2-7; D is perhaps TRBD2 (5 bases). Trimming removed 2 bases from V and 7 bases from J, with 15 bases in between. The CDR3 extends over 14 amino acids. The germline V gene encodes CDR1 MNHEY and CDR2 SMNVEV (reference sequence). CDR3 loop: CASSLGESFPEQYF. The CDR3 nucleotides are TGTGCCAGCAGTTTAGGGGAGTCGTTCCCTGAGCAGTACTTC.

The chain couples TRBV7-9 to TRBJ2-5, with D perhaps TRBD1 (6 bases). The better agreement between TRBJ2-7 and the DNA end casts doubt on the J call. This CDR3 has 15 amino acids. Germline lookup yields CDR1 SEHNR and CDR2 FQNEAQ (reference sequence). The CDR3 loop reads CASSLAGMKGDEQYF. The DNA for the CDR3 is TGTGCCAGCAGCTTAGCCGGGATGAAGGGGGACGAGCAGTACTTC.

The chain combines TRBV5-5 with TRBJ1-5, with 10 bases lining up with TRBD1. V gave up 2 bases and J gave up 5 bases; unmatched junction bases: 10. Looked up from germline, CDR1 is SGHKS and CDR2 is YYEKEE (reference sequence). The length of the CDR3 is 17 residues. Written as DNA, the CDR3 is TGTGCCAGCAGCTTCGTCCCCGAGGACAGGGGGGATCAGCCCCAGCATTTT. Its translation: CASSFVPEDRGDQPQHF.

The J gene is TRBJ1-2, the V gene TRBV5-1; 8 bases align to TRBD1. Trimming cost V 0 bases and J 8 bases; bases outside gene matches: 9. Per germline, CDR1 SGHRS and CDR2 YFSETQ. The CDR3 spans 15 residues. CDR3 region: CASSLDGQGASGYTF. The CDR3 DNA sequence: TGCGCCAGCAGCTTGGATGGCCAGGGGGCCAGCGGCTACACCTTC.

The count of this clone is one. The rearrangement joins TRBV7-2 to TRBJ2-3; D is perhaps TRBD1 (5 bases). Germline values: CDR1 SGHTA, CDR2 FQGNSA. The CDR3 sequence is 18 residues long. V shed 2 bases and J shed 1 base, with 19 bases lying between them. CDR3: CASSLWGHDAGGTDTQYF. For the CDR3, the DNA is TGTGCCAGCAGCTTATGGGGCCATGACGCTGGGGGCACAGATACGCAGTATTTT.

As regards this clone: The junction differs from germline at one of its ends, possibly a read error. J is TRBJ2-3 and V is TRBV7-9; 13 nucleotides agree with TRBD2. From germline, CDR1 is SEHNR and CDR2 FQNEAQ (reference sequence). The CDR3 runs 16 residues. This chain's CDR3 is CSSSSTSGRRLDTQYF. The CDR3 DNA sequence: TGTTCCAGCAGCTCGACTAGCGGGAGGAGATTGGATACGCAGTATTTT.

The CDR3 DNA is TGTGCCAGCAGCCCTCGTGGTAGCGGATCCTACGAGCAGTACTTC. Residues: CASSPRGSGSYEQYF. The V call is TRBV7-6, the J call TRBJ2-7; D may be TRBD2 (6 bases). From germline, CDR1 is SGHVS and CDR2 FNYEAQ. This CDR3 has 15 amino acids. The ends were cut back, 5 bases at V and 1 base at J, with 15 bases in the middle.

V is TRBV30 and J is TRBJ1-6, with TRBD1 matching 9 bases. In germline, CDR1 is GTSNPN, CDR2 SVGIG (reference sequence). CDR3 length: 14 residues. Germline trimming cut 2 bases from V and 10 bases from J; bases unmatched to any gene: 6. The CDR3: CAWSRTGERSPLHF. CDR3 bases: TGTGCCTGGAGTCGGACAGGGGAGCGGTCACCCCTCCACTTT.

This clone has just one count. V is TRBV7-6 and J is TRBJ1-3; a possible D gene is TRBD1 (5 bases). The ends were cut back, 5 bases at V and 2 bases at J, with 19 bases in the middle. From germline, CDR1 is SGHVS and CDR2 FNYEAQ. This CDR3 comprises 17 residues. Here the CDR3 reads CASSLTAGAGTGNTIYF. The CDR3 DNA sequence: TGTGCCAGCAGCCTCACGGCCGGGGCGGGGACTGGAAACACCATATATTTT.

The chain is built from TRBV10-3 and TRBJ2-5; D perhaps matches TRBD1 (7 bases). The germline gives CDR1 ENHRY, CDR2 SYGVKD. Between the trimmed V and J ends, which lost 6 bases and 3 bases, there was a span of 14 bases. CDR3 length: 14 residues. The CDR3 DNA is TGTGCCATCAGCCCCAGGGGGGAGGAAGAGACCCAGTACTTC. Translating it yields CAISPRGEEETQYF.